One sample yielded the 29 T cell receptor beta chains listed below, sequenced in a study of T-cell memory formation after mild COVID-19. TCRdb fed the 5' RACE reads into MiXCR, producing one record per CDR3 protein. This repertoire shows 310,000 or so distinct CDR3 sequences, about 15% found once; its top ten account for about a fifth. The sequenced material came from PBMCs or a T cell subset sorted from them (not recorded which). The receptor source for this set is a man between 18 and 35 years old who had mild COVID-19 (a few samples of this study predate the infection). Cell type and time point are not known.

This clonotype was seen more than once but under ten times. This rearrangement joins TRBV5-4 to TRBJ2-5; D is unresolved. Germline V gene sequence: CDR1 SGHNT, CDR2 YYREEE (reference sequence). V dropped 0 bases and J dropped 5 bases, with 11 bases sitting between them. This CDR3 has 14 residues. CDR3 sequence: CASSLVPGYETQYF. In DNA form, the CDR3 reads TGTGCCAGCAGCTTGGTCCCAGGTTACGAGACCCAGTACTTC.

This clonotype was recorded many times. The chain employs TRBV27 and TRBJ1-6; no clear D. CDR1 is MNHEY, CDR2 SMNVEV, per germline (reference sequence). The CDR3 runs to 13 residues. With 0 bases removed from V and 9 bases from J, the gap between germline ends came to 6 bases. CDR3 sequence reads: CASSLSGRSPLHF. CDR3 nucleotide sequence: TGTGCCAGCAGTTTATCGGGCCGTTCACCCCTCCACTTT.

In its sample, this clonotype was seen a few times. The CDR3, as DNA: TGTGCCAGCTCACCGACTAGCGGCCCTTCCGATGAGCAGTACTTC. Amino acid sequence: CASSPTSGPSDEQYF. The chain uses TRBV18 and TRBJ2-7, with TRBD2 matching over 9 bases. The J segment lost 7 bases and the V segment lost 3 bases, leaving 10 bases of the junction unmatched. Germline CDR1 reads KGHSH; CDR2 reads LQKENI. The CDR3 has 15 residues.

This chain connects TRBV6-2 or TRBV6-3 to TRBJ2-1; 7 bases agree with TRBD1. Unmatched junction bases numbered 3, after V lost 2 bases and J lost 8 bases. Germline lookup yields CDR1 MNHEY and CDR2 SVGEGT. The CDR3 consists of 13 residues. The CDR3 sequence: CASSYTGTDEQFF. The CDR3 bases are TGTGCCAGCAGTTACACCGGGACAGATGAGCAGTTCTTC.

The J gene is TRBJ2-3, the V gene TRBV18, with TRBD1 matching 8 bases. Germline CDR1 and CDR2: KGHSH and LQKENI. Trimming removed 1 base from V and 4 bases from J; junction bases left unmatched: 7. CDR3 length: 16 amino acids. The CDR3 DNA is TGTGCCAGCTCACCACGCGCAGGGGGCGAAGCAGATACGCAGTATTTT. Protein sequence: CASSPRAGGEADTQYF.

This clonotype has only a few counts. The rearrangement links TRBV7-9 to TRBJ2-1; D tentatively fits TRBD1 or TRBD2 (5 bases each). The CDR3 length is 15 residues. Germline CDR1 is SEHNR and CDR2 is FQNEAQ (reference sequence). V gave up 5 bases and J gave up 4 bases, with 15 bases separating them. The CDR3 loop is CASSPAGTAYNEQFF. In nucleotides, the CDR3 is TGTGCCAGCAGCCCGGCCGGGACGGCATACAATGAGCAGTTCTTC.

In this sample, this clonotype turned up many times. The CDR3 sequence is CASSTGSWHLDEQYV. Written as DNA, the CDR3 is TGTGCCAGCAGCACAGGGTCGTGGCACTTGGACGAGCAGTACGTC. The rearrangement joins TRBV6-2 or TRBV6-3 to TRBJ2-7, with D possibly being TRBD1 (6 bases). From germline, CDR1 is MNHEY and CDR2 SVGEGT. Trimming removed 6 bases at V and 5 bases at J, with 20 bases between. The CDR3 contains 15 residues.

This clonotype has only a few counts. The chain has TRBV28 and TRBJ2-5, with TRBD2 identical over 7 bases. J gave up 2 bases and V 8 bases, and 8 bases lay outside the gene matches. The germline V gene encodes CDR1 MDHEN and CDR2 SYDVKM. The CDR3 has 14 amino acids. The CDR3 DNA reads TGTGCCAGCCAAAACAGACTAGCTCAAGAGACCCAGTACTTC. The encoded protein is CASQNRLAQETQYF.

The CDR3 sequence is CSARGLAGGRGDTQYF. The CDR3 DNA reads as TGCAGTGCTAGAGGACTAGCGGGGGGAAGGGGGGATACGCAGTATTTT. This rearrangement joins TRBV20-1 to TRBJ2-3; 13 positions match TRBD2. The junction had 7 bases not matched to a gene; V was cut back by 1 base and J by 6 bases. Germline V gene data show CDR1 as DFQATT and CDR2 as SNEGSKA (reference sequence). The CDR3 has 16 amino acids.

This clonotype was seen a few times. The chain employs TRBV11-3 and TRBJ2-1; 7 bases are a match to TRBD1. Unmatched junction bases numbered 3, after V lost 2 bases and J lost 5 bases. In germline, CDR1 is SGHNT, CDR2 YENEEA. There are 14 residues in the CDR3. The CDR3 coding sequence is TGTGCCAGCAGCTTACAGGGGGAAAACAATGAGCAGTTCTTC. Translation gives CASSLQGENNEQFF.

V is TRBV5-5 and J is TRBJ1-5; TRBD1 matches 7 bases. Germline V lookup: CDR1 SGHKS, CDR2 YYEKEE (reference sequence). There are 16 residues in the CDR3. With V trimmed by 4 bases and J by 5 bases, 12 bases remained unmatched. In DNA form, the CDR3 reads TGTGCCAGCAGCGAGATGAGGGACAGTCGGTATCAGCCCCAGCATTTT. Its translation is CASSEMRDSRYQPQHF.

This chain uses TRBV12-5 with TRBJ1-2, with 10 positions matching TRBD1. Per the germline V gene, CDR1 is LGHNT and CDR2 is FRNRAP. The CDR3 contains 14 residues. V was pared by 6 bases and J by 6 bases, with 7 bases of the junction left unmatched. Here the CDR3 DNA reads TGTGCTAGTGGCTTGACAGGGGGCATGGATGGCTACACCTTC. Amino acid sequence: CASGLTGGMDGYTF. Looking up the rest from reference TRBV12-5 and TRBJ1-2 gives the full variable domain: DARVTQTPRHKVTEMGQEVTMRCQPILGHNTVFWYRQTMMQGLELLAYFRNRAPLDDSGMPKDRFSAEMPDATLATLKIQPSEPRDSAVYFCASGLTGGMDGYTFGSGTRLTVV.

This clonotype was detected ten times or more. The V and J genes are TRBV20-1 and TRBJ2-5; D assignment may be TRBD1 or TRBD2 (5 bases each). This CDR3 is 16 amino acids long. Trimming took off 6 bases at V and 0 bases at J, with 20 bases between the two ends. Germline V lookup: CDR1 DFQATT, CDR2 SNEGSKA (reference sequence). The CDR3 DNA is TGCAGTGCCCTCAGGTCGGGGACCGCCTACCAAGAGACCCAGTACTTC. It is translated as CSALRSGTAYQETQYF.

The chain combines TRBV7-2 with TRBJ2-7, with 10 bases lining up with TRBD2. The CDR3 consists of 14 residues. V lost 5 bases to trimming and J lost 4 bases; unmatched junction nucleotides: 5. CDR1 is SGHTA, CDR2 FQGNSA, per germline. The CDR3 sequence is CASSTIAGGYEQYF. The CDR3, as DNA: TGTGCCAGCAGCACTATAGCGGGGGGTTACGAGCAGTACTTC.

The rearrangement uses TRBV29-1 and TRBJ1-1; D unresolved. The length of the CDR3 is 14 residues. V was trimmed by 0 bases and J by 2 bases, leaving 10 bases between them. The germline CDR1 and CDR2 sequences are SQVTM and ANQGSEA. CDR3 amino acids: CSVEDSTDNTEAFF. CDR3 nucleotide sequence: TGCAGCGTTGAAGATAGCACAGACAACACTGAAGCTTTCTTT. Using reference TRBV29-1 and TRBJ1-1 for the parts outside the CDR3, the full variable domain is SAVISQKPSRDICQRGTSLTIQCQVDSQVTMMFWYRQQPGQSLTLIATANQGSEATYESGFVIDKFPISRPNLTFSTLTVSNMSPEDSSIYLCSVEDSTDNTEAFFGQGTRLTVV.

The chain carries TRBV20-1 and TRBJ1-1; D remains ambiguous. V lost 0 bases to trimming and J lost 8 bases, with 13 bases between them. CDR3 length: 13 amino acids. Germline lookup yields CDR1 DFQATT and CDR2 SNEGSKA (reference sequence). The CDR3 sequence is CSARDPWLGEAFF. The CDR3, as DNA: TGCAGTGCTAGAGATCCCTGGTTAGGGGAAGCTTTCTTT.

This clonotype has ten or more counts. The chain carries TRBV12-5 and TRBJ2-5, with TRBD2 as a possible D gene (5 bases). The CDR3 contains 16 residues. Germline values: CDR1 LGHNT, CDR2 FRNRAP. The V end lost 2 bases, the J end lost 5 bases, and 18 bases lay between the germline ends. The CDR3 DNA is TGTGCTAGTGGTTTGACTAGGGCCCCGGTATTCGAGACCCAGTACTTC. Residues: CASGLTRAPVFETQYF.

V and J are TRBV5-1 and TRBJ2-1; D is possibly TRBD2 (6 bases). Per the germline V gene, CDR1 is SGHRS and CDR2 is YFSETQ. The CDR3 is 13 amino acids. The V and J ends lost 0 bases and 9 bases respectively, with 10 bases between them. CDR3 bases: TGCGCCAGCAGCTTGGATTGGGGAGGTGAGCAGTTCTTC. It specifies CASSLDWGGEQFF.

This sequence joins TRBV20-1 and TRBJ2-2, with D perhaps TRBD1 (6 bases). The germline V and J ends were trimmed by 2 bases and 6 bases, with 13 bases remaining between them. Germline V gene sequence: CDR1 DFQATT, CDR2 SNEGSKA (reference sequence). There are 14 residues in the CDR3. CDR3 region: CSARNYRAAGELFF. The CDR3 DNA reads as TGCAGTGCTAGAAATTACAGGGCGGCCGGGGAGCTGTTTTTT.

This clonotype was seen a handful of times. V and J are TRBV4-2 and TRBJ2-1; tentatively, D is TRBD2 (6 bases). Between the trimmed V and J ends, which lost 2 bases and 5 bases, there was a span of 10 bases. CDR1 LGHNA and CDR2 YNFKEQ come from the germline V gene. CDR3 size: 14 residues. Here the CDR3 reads CASSQPGENNEQFF. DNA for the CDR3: TGTGCCAGCAGCCAACCGGGAGAAAACAATGAGCAGTTCTTC.

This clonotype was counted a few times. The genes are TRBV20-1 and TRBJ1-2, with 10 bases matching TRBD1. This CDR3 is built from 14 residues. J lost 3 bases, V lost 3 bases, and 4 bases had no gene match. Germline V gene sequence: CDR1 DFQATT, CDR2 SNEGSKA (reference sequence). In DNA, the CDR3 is TGCAGTGCTAGGTGGGACAGGGGTGACTATGGCTACACCTTC. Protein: CSARWDRGDYGYTF.

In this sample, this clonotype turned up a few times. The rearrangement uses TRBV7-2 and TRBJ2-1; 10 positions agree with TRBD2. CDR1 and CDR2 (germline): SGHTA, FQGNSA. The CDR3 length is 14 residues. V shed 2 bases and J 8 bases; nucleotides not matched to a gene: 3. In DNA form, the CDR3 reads TGTGCCAGCAGCTTAAGCGGGGGGGCACATGAGCAGTTCTTC. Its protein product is CASSLSGGAHEQFF.

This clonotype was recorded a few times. The CDR3 DNA reads as TGTGCCAGCAGCTTGGCCCTCGGCGGGGGGTGGAACATTCAGTACTTC. Protein product: CASSLALGGGWNIQYF. The chain employs TRBV7-8 and TRBJ2-4, with 8 bases fitting TRBD2. J gave up 7 bases and V 3 bases, and 11 bases lay outside the gene matches. CDR3 size: 16 residues. Germline-derived CDR1 and CDR2 are SGHVS and FQNEAQ.

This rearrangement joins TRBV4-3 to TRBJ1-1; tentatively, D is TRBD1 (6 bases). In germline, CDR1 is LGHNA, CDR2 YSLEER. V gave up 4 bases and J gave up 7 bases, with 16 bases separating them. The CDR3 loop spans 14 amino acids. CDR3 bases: TGCGCCAGCAGCCGAGTTGAACAGGGTAATGAAGCTTTCTTT. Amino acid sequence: CASSRVEQGNEAFF.

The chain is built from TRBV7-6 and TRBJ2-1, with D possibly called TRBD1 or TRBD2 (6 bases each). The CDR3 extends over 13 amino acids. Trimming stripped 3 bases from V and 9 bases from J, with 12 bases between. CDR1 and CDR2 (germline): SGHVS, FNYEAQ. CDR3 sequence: CASSFGGLGEQFF. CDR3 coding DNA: TGTGCCAGCAGCTTCGGGGGCCTCGGTGAGCAGTTCTTC.

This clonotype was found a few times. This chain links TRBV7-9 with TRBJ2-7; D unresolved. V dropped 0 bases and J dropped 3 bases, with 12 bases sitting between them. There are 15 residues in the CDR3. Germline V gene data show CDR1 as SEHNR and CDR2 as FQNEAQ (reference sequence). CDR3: CASSLAAMGGYEQYF. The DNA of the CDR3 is TGTGCCAGCAGCTTAGCCGCGATGGGTGGCTACGAGCAGTACTTC.

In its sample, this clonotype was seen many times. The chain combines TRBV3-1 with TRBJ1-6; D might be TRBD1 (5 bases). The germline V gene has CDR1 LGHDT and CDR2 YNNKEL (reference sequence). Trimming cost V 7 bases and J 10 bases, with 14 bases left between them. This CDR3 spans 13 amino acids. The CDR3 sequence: CASTITAGSPLHF. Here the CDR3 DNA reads TGTGCCAGCACCATAACAGCAGGGTCACCCCTCCACTTT. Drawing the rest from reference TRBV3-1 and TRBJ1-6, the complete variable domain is DTAVSQTPKYLVTQMGNDKSIKCEQNLGHDTMYWYKQDSKKFLKIMFSYNNKELIINETVPNRFSPKSPDKAHLNLHINSLELGDSAVYFCASTITAGSPLHFGNGTRLTVT.

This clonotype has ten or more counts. The CDR3 loop reads CASSPSGGTRNEQFF. As DNA, the CDR3 is TGTGCCAGCAGCCCTAGCGGGGGGACACGCAATGAGCAGTTCTTC. This rearrangement joins TRBV7-2 to TRBJ2-1; 11 bases are shared with TRBD2. This CDR3 is 15 amino acids long. Trimming removed 5 bases from V and 6 bases from J; junction bases left unmatched: 6. Per germline, CDR1 SGHTA and CDR2 FQGNSA.

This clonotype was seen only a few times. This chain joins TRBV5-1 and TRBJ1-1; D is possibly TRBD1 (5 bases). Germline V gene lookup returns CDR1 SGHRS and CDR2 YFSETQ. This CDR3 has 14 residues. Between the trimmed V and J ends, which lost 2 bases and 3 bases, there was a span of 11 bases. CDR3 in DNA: TGCGCCAGCAGCTTAGACAGCGCAGACACTGAAGCTTTCTTT. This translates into CASSLDSADTEAFF.